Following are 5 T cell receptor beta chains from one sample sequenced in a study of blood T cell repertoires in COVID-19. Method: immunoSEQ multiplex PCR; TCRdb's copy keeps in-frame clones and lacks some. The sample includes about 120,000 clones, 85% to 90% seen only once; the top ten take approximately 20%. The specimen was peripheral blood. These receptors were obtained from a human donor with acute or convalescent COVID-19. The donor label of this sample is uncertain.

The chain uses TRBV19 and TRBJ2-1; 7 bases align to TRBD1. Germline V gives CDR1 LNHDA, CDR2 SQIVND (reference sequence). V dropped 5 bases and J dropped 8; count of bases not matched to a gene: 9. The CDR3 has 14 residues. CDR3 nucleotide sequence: TGTGCCAGTAGTGACAGACAGGGCGACCATGAGCAGTTCTTC. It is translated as CASSDRQGDHEQFF.

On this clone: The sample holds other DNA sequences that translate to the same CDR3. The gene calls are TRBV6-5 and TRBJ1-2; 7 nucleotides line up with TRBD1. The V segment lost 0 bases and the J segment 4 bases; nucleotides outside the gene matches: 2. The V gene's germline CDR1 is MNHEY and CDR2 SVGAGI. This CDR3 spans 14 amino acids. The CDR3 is CASSYSTGPYGYTF. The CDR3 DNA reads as TGTGCCAGCAGTTACTCGACAGGGCCCTATGGCTACACCTTC.

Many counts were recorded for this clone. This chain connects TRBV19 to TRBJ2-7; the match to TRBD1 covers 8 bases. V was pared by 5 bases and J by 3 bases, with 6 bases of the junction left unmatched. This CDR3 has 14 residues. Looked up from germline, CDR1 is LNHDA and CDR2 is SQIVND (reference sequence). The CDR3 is CASSRGQGHYEQYF. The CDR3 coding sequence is TGTGCCAGTAGTCGTGGACAGGGCCACTACGAGCAGTACTTC.

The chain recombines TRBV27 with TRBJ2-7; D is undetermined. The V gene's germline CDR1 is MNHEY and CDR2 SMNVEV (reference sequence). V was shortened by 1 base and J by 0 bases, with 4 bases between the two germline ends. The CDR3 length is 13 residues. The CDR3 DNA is TGTGCCAGCAGTTTATGGAGCTCCTACGAGCAGTACTTC. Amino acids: CASSLWSSYEQYF.

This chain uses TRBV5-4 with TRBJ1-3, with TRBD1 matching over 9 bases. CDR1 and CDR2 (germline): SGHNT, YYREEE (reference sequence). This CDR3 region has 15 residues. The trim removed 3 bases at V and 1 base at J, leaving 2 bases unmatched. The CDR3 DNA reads TGTGCCAGCAGCTCCGGGACAGGGTCTGGAAACACCATATATTTT. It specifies CASSSGTGSGNTIYF.